A single sample is the source of the 23 T cell receptor beta chains below, sequenced in a study of beta chain features in type 1 diabetes. As every portion of the isolated RNA was reverse transcribed, the sequencing read expressed TCRB transcripts. The data were produced by immunoSEQ multiplex PCR, yet TCRdb's version contains in-frame clones alone and is incomplete. This sample has a few hundred thousand clones, with about 10% found just once. Sequences were obtained from naive CD4+ T cells from blood. The receptors originated from a young woman in good health.

This clone was seen a few times. The CDR3 DNA follows: TGCGCCAGCATTGGTTCGGAGGCCGGGGAGCTGTTTTTT. It yields the protein CASIGSEAGELFF. J is TRBJ2-2 and V is TRBV5-1, with a possible D match to TRBD2 (5 bases). This CDR3 contains 13 residues. V lost 6 bases, J lost 6 bases, and 12 bases lay in between. Germline V CDR1 and CDR2: SGHRS, YFSETQ.

The chain has TRBV29-1 and TRBJ2-7; D not resolved. CDR1 is SQVTM and CDR2 is ANQGSEA in the germline V gene. This CDR3 contains 13 residues. V lost 7 bases and J lost 0, with 13 bases in between. CDR3 loop: CSATPGYSYEQYF. In DNA, the CDR3 is TGCAGCGCCACTCCCGGTTACTCCTACGAGCAGTACTTC.

The J gene is TRBJ2-1, the V gene TRBV25-1, with 13 positions matching TRBD2. The V gene end was trimmed by 7 bases and the J gene end by 8 bases; junction bases not matched to a gene: 17. The CDR3 extends over 18 amino acids. CDR1 and CDR2 from the germline V gene are MGHDK and SYGVNS. CDR3 in DNA: TGTGCCAGCACACCCTCGGGACTAGCGGGATGGGGCGATCATGAGCAGTTCTTC. It yields the protein CASTPSGLAGWGDHEQFF.

This sequence joins TRBV7-2 and TRBJ1-1; TRBD1 agrees at 7 bases. J was trimmed by 1 base and V by 3 bases; bases with no gene match: 2. The CDR3 is 14 amino acids. Germline V lookup: CDR1 SGHTA, CDR2 FQGNSA. The CDR3: CASSFGTANTEAFF. The DNA for the CDR3 is TGTGCCAGCAGCTTCGGGACAGCGAACACTGAAGCTTTCTTT.

This chain uses TRBV30 with TRBJ1-1; no reliable D call. There are 15 residues in the CDR3. Germline V gene lookup returns CDR1 GTSNPN and CDR2 SVGIG (reference sequence). Trimming removed 3 bases at V and 0 bases at J, with 14 bases between. For the CDR3, the DNA is TGTGCCTGGAGGCCAGTCCTAACAGTGAACACTGAAGCTTTCTTT. Its protein product is CAWRPVLTVNTEAFF. Looking up the rest from reference TRBV30 and TRBJ1-1 gives the full variable domain: SQTIHQWPATLVQPVGSPLSLECTVEGTSNPNLYWYRQAAGRGLQLLFYSVGIGQISSEVPQNLSASRPQDRQFILSSKKLLLSDSGFYLCAWRPVLTVNTEAFFGQGTRLTVV.

This chain connects TRBV5-4 to TRBJ2-2; TRBD1 aligns across 8 bases. Germline V gene data show CDR1 as SGHNT and CDR2 as YYREEE (reference sequence). The CDR3 is 16 amino acids. The V segment lost 5 bases and the J segment 0 bases; nucleotides outside the gene matches: 6. CDR3 sequence (DNA): TGTGCCAGCAGTATTCCGGGACAGGCGAACACCGGGGAGCTGTTTTTT. Amino acid sequence: CASSIPGQANTGELFF. The full variable domain, in which reference TRBV5-4 and TRBJ2-2 provide the parts outside the CDR3, is ETGVTQSPTHLIKTRGQQVTLRCSSQSGHNTVSWYQQALGQGPQFIFQYYREEENGRGNFPPRFSGLQFPNYSSELNVNALELDDSALYLCASSIPGQANTGELFFGEGSRLTVL.

The gene calls are TRBV30 and TRBJ1-1, with 8 bases matching TRBD1. CDR1 and CDR2 (germline): GTSNPN, SVGIG (reference sequence). The V segment lost 2 bases and the J segment 6 bases; nucleotides outside the gene matches: 14. The CDR3 consists of 16 residues. CDR3 in amino acids: CAWSLTGVILRAEAFF. Written as DNA, the CDR3 is TGTGCCTGGAGTCTGACAGGGGTCATCCTCCGGGCTGAAGCTTTCTTT.

The rearrangement links TRBV7-9 to TRBJ2-5; TRBD2 might be the D (6 bases). The V end was cut by 4 bases, the J end by 10 bases, with 22 bases between. Germline V gives CDR1 SEHNR, CDR2 FQNEAQ (reference sequence). The CDR3 loop spans 15 amino acids. Here the CDR3 reads CASSWGDRGPGGQYF. In nucleotides, the CDR3 is TGTGCCAGCAGCTGGGGGGACCGGGGCCCAGGAGGCCAGTACTTC.

Only a few counts were recorded for this clone. The V and J genes are TRBV6-6 and TRBJ1-5; 8 positions agree with TRBD1. Trimming at V came to 2 bases and at J to 3 bases, leaving 3 bases not matched to a gene. Germline V gene data show CDR1 as MNHNY and CDR2 as SVGAGI (reference sequence). This CDR3 spans 15 amino acids. The CDR3 nucleotides read TGTGCCAGCAGTTACCCAGGGGGCTCCAATCAGCCCCAGCATTTT. Translating it yields CASSYPGGSNQPQHF.

The chain links TRBV30 to TRBJ1-5, with a weak D call TRBD1 (6 bases). The V end was cut by 3 bases, the J end by 6 bases, with 12 bases between. The CDR3 extends over 13 amino acids. Germline CDR1 reads GTSNPN; CDR2 reads SVGIG (reference sequence). The CDR3 sequence: CAWSTGFSQPQHF. Written as DNA, the CDR3 is TGTGCCTGGAGCACAGGGTTTAGTCAGCCCCAGCATTTT.

The V gene is TRBV7-2, the J gene TRBJ2-3, with D maybe TRBD1 (6 bases). V was cut by 5 bases and J by 12 bases, with 18 bases left in between. CDR1 is SGHTA and CDR2 is FQGNSA in the germline V gene. This CDR3 comprises 13 residues. In DNA form, the CDR3 reads TGTGCCAGCAGCCAATCCGGGGACAAGCTCCAGTATTTT. Its translation: CASSQSGDKLQYF. The full variable domain, its missing parts supplied by reference TRBV7-2 and TRBJ2-3, is GAGVSQSPSNKVTEKGKDVELRCDPISGHTALYWYRQSLGQGLEFLIYFQGNSAPDKSGLPSDRFSAERTGGSVSTLTIQRTQQEDSAVYLCASSQSGDKLQYFGPGTRLTVL.

A few counts support this clone. The gene calls are TRBV30 and TRBJ1-2; D not resolved. Germline loops: CDR1 GTSNPN, CDR2 SVGIG (reference sequence). This CDR3 contains 14 residues. V lost 0 bases to trimming and J lost 0 bases, with 8 bases between them. Here the CDR3 reads CAWSVRVANYGYTF. The DNA for the CDR3 is TGTGCCTGGAGTGTACGGGTCGCTAACTATGGCTACACCTTC.

This clone has a handful of counts. The chain recombines TRBV2 with TRBJ2-1; 10 nucleotides match TRBD2. V lost 4 bases to trimming and J lost 9 bases; unmatched junction nucleotides: 12. Germline CDR1 and CDR2: SNHLY and FYNNEI. The CDR3 totals 16 residues. CDR3 DNA: TGTGCCAGCAGTGGGAGGGTTCGAGCGGGGGGGGTTGAGCAGTTCTTC. Its translation: CASSGRVRAGGVEQFF. Drawing the rest from reference TRBV2 and TRBJ2-1, the complete variable domain is EPEVTQTPSHQVTQMGQEVILRCVPISNHLYFYWYRQILGQKVEFLVSFYNNEISEKSEIFDDQFSVERPDGSNFTLKIRSTKLEDSAMYFCASSGRVRAGGVEQFFGPGTRLTVL.

The V call is TRBV15, the J call TRBJ1-5; D is unclear. Trimming took 2 bases from V and 0 from J, leaving 8 bases between them. CDR3 length: 15 amino acids. The germline gives CDR1 LNHNV, CDR2 YYDKDF (reference sequence). CDR3 residues: CATSRQKYSNQPQHF. The CDR3 DNA reads as TGTGCCACCAGCAGACAGAAGTATAGCAATCAGCCCCAGCATTTT.

This clone was detected only a few times. The J gene is TRBJ1-1, the V gene TRBV13; D gene ambiguous. The V end was cut by 3 bases, the J end by 0 bases, with 5 bases between. The CDR3 spans 13 residues. Germline V gene data show CDR1 as PRHDT and CDR2 as FYEKMQ (reference sequence). This CDR3 reads CASSFRMNTEAFF. CDR3 DNA: TGTGCCAGCAGCTTCAGGATGAACACTGAAGCTTTCTTT.

The genes are TRBV25-1 and TRBJ2-7; 8 bases agree with TRBD1. Germline V lookup: CDR1 MGHDK, CDR2 SYGVNS. The CDR3 covers 17 residues. The V and J ends lost 4 bases and 5 bases, in that order; junction bases with no gene match: 16. The CDR3 reads CASSANLGQVARDEQYF. CDR3 nucleotides: TGTGCCAGCAGTGCCAATCTGGGACAGGTGGCAAGGGACGAGCAGTACTTC.

Only a few counts were recorded for this clone. The rearrangement joins TRBV19 to TRBJ1-1, with D tentatively TRBD1 (5 bases). Trimming stripped 2 bases from V and 0 bases from J, with 16 bases between. Germline CDR1 is LNHDA and CDR2 is SQIVND (reference sequence). The CDR3 is 17 amino acids. CDR3 nucleotide sequence: TGTGCCAGTAGTATACGATGGGGCGCTTCCATGAACACTGAAGCTTTCTTT. Its translation is CASSIRWGASMNTEAFF.

This clone was seen a few times. This chain joins TRBV5-1 and TRBJ2-5; weak D call: TRBD1 (6 bases). Trimming took off 5 bases at V and 4 bases at J, with 12 bases between the two ends. The germline V gene encodes CDR1 SGHRS and CDR2 YFSETQ. The CDR3 loop spans 13 amino acids. The CDR3 sequence is CASRPTGIETQYF. CDR3 bases: TGCGCCAGCAGGCCTACAGGGATAGAGACCCAGTACTTC.

This clone has a handful of counts. The chain has TRBV9 and TRBJ2-1; 10 nucleotides line up with TRBD2. The CDR3 length is 15 residues. Germline V gene data show CDR1 as SGDLS and CDR2 as YYNGEE. V shed 6 bases, J shed 0 bases, and the junction held 3 bases outside the gene matches. The CDR3 protein is CASMPSGSSYNEQFF. CDR3 sequence (DNA): TGTGCCAGCATGCCTAGCGGGAGCTCCTACAATGAGCAGTTCTTC.

This clone was seen more than once but under ten times. The V and J genes are TRBV7-2 and TRBJ1-1; D not certain. There are 14 residues in the CDR3. Germline values: CDR1 SGHTA, CDR2 FQGNSA. Deletions cut 4 bases from V and 5 bases from J, with 14 bases between. CDR3: CASSSLGGPTEAFF. CDR3 nucleotides: TGTGCCAGCAGCTCGTTGGGAGGTCCGACTGAAGCTTTCTTT.

This chain connects TRBV6-1 to TRBJ1-4, with 10 bases aligning to TRBD1. J lost 6 bases, V lost 6 bases, and 7 bases had no gene match. CDR3 length equals 15 residues. The germline gives CDR1 MNHNS, CDR2 SASEGT. This CDR3 reads CASSRTGTGDEKLFF. DNA for the CDR3: TGTGCCAGCAGCAGAACCGGGACAGGGGATGAAAAACTGTTTTTT.

CDR3 loop: CASSAPGTGNTEAFF. For the CDR3, the DNA is TGTGCCAGCAGCGCTCCCGGGACAGGGAACACTGAAGCTTTCTTT. The J gene is TRBJ1-1, the V gene TRBV6-5; 8 nucleotides match TRBD1. From germline, CDR1 is MNHEY and CDR2 SVGAGI. The length of the CDR3 is 15 residues. J gave up 1 base and V 6 bases, and 7 bases lay outside the gene matches.

This clone has just a few counts. The V gene is TRBV5-1, the J gene TRBJ2-3; D is unclear. Looked up from germline, CDR1 is SGHRS and CDR2 is YFSETQ. The germline V and J ends were trimmed by 4 bases and 0 bases, with 12 bases remaining between them. The CDR3 totals 15 residues. This CDR3 reads CASSEMRSSTDTQYF. CDR3 bases: TGCGCCAGCAGCGAAATGAGGTCGAGCACAGATACGCAGTATTTT.